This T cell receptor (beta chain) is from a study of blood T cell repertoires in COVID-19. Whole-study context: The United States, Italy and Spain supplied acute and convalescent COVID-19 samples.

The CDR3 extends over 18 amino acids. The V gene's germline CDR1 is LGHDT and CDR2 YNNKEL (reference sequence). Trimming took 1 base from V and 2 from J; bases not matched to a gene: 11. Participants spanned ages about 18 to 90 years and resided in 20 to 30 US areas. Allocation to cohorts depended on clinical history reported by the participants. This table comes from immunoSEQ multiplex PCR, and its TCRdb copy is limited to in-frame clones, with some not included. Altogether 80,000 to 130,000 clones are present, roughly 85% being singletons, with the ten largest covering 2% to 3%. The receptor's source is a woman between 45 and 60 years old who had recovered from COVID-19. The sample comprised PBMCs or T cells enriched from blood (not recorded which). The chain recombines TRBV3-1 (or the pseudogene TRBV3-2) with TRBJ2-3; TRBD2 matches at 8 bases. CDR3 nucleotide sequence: TGTGCCAGCAGCCAAGTTCCTCTCGTTAGCGGGACCACAGATACGCAGTATTTT. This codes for CASSQVPLVSGTTDTQYF.